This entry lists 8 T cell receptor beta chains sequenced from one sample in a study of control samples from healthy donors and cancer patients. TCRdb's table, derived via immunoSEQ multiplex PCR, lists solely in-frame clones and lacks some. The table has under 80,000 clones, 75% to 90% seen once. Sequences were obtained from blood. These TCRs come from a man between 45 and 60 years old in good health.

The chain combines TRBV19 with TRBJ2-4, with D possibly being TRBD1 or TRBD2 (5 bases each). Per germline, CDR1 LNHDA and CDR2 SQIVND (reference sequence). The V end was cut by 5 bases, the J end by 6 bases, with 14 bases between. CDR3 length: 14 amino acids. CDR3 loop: CASSPPGTLNIQYF. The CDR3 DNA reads TGTGCCAGTAGTCCTCCCGGGACCTTAAACATTCAGTACTTC. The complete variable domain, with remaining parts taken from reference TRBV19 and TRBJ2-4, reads DGGITQSPKYLFRKEGQNVTLSCEQNLNHDAMYWYRQDPGQGLRLIYYSQIVNDFQKGDIAEGYSVSREKKESFPLTVTSAQKNPTAFYLCASSPPGTLNIQYFGAGTRLSVL.

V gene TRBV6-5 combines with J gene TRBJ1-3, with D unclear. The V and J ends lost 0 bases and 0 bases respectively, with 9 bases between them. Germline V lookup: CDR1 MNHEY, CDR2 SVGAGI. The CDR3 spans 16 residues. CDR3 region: CASSYSKIPSGNTIYF. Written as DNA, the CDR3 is TGTGCCAGCAGTTACTCCAAGATCCCCTCTGGAAACACCATATATTTT.

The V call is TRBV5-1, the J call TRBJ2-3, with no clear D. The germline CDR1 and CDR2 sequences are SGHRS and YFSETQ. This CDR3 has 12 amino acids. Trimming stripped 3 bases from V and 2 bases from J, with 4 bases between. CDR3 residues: CASSSYTDTQYF. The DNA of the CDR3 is TGCGCCAGCAGCTCGTACACAGATACGCAGTATTTT. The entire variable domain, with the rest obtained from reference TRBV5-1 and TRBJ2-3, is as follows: KAGVTQTPRYLIKTRGQQVTLSCSPISGHRSVSWYQQTPGQGLQFLFEYFSETQRNKGNFPGRFSGRQFSNSRSEMNVSTLELGDSALYLCASSSYTDTQYFGPGTRLTVL.

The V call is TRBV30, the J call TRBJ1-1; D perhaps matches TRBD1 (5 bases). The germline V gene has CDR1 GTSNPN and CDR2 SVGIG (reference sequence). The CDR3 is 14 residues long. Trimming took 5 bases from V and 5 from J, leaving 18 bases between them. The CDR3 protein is CAWAGNSWGTEAFF. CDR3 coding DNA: TGTGCCTGGGCAGGGAATTCTTGGGGGACTGAAGCTTTCTTT.

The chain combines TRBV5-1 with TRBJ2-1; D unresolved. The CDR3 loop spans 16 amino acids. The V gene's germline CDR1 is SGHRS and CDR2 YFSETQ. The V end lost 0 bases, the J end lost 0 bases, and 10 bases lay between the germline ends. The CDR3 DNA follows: TGCGCCAGCAGCTTGGCCGGCAGGAGCTCCTACAATGAGCAGTTCTTC. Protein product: CASSLAGRSSYNEQFF. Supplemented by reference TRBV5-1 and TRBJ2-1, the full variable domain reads KAGVTQTPRYLIKTRGQQVTLSCSPISGHRSVSWYQQTPGQGLQFLFEYFSETQRNKGNFPGRFSGRQFSNSRSEMNVSTLELGDSALYLCASSLAGRSSYNEQFFGPGTRLTVL.

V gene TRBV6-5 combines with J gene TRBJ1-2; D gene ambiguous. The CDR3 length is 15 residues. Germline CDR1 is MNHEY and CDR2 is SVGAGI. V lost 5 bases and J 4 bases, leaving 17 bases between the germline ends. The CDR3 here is CASSPGRANPYGYTF. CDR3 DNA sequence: TGTGCCAGCAGTCCCGGGAGGGCAAACCCCTATGGCTACACCTTC.

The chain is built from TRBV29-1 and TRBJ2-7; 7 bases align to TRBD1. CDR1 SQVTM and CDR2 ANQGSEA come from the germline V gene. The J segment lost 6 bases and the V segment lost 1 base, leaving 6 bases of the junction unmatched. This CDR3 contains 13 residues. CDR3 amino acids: CSVEARHRGEQYF. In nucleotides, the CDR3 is TGCAGCGTTGAAGCGAGACACAGGGGCGAGCAGTACTTC.

The CDR3 reads CASSLDRGGYLNTEAFF. CDR3 in DNA: TGCGCCAGCAGCTTGGACAGGGGCGGATATCTGAACACTGAAGCTTTCTTT. The chain joins TRBV5-1 to TRBJ1-1; 7 bases are a match to TRBD1. The CDR3 sequence is 17 residues long. Germline CDR1 is SGHRS and CDR2 is YFSETQ. Trimming took 0 bases from V and 0 from J; bases not matched to a gene: 8.